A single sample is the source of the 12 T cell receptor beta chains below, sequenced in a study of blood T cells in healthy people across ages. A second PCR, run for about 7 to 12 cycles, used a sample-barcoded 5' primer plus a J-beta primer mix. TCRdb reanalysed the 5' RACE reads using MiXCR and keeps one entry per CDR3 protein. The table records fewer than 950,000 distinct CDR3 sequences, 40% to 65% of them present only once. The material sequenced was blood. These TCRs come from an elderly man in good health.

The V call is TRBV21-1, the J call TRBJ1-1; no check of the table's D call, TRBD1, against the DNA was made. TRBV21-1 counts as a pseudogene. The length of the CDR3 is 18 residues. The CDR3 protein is CASTKVRGGEEMNTEAFF. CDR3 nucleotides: TGTGCCAGCACCAAAGTTAGGGGGGGGGAAGAGATGAACACTGAAGCTTTCTTT.

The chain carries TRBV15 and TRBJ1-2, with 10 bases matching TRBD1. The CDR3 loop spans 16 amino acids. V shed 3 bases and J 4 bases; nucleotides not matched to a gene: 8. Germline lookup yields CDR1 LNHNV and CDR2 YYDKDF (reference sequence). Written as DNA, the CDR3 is TGTGCCACCAGCAGTGACCGGGACAGGGGCGCCTATGGCTACACCTTC. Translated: CATSSDRDRGAYGYTF.

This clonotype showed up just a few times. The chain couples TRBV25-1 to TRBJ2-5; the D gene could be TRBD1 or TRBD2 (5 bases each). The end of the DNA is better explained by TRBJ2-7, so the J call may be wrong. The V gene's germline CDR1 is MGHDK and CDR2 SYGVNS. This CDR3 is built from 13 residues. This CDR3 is CASSRVGDGEQYF. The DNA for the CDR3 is TGTGCCAGCAGCCGGGTAGGGGACGGCGAGCAGTACTTC.

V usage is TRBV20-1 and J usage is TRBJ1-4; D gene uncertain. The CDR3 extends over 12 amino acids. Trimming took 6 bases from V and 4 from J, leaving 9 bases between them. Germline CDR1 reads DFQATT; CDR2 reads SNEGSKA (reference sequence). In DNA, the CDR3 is TGCAGTGCCCCGGATTATAATGAAAAACTGTTTTTT. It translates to CSAPDYNEKLFF.

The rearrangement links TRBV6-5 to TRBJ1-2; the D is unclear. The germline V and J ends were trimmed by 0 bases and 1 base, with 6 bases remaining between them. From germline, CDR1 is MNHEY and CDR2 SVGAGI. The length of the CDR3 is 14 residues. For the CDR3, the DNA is TGTGCCAGCAGTTACTCGAGAGTTAACTATGGCTACACCTTC. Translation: CASSYSRVNYGYTF.

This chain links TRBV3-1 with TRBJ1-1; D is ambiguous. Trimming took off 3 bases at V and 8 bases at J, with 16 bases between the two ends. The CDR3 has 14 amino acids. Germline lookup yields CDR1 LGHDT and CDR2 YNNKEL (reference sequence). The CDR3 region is CASSQSGLGVEAFF. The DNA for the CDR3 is TGTGCCAGCAGCCAGAGCGGCCTCGGGGTCGAAGCTTTCTTT.

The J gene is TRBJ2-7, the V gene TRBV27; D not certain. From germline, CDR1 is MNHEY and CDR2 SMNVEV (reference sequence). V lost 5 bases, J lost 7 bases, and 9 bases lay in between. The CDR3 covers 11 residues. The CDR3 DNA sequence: TGTGCCAGCAGTCAGTATGGTGAGCAGTACTTC. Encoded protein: CASSQYGEQYF.

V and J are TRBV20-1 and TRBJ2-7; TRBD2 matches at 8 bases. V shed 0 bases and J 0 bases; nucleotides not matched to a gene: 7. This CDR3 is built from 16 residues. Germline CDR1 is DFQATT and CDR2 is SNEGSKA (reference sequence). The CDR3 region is CSARDIGTRLSYEQYF. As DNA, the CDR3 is TGCAGTGCTAGAGATATAGGGACTAGGCTCTCCTACGAGCAGTACTTC.

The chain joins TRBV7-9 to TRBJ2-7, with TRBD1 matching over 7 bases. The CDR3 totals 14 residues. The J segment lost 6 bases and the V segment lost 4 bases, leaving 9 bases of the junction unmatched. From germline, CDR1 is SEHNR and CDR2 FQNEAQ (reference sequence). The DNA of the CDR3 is TGTGCCAGCAGCTGGGACAGACCTTCGGGCGAGCAGTACTTC. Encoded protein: CASSWDRPSGEQYF.

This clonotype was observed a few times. The CDR3 DNA is TGTGCCAGCAGCTTGATCCGCAGTCCCCACAGATACGCGTATTTT. Its translation is CASSLIRSPHRYAYF. The chain combines TRBV11-2 with TRBJ2-3; no firm D call. Looked up from germline, CDR1 is SGHAT and CDR2 is FQNNGV. V was cut by 3 bases and J by 14 bases, with 24 bases left in between. This CDR3 has 15 amino acids.

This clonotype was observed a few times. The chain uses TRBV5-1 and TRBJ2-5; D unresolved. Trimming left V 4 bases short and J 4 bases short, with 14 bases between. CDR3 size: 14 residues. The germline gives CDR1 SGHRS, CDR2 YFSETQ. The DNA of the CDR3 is TGCGCCAGCAGCCGCGCGGACCCGTCAGAGACCCAGTACTTC. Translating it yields CASSRADPSETQYF.

CDR3 sequence: CASSYSRLAGGNEQYF. The CDR3 DNA sequence: TGTGCCAGCAGTTACTCCCGACTAGCGGGAGGGAACGAGCAGTACTTC. The rearrangement joins TRBV6-5 to TRBJ2-7; 14 bases are shared with TRBD2. The J segment lost 5 bases and the V segment lost 0 bases, leaving 3 bases of the junction unmatched. The CDR3 spans 16 residues. Germline CDR1 and CDR2: MNHEY and SVGAGI.